This TCR beta chain is from a study of cytomegalovirus exposure and HLA in healthy donors. Whole-study results and caveats: Earlier analysis yielded a pattern in which most TCR beta V segments were productive about 90% or about 30% of the time.

Concerning this clone: Its matching antigen is unknown.

Between the trimmed V and J ends, which lost 2 bases and 8 bases, there was a span of 19 bases. Germline CDR1 is WNHNN and CDR2 is SYGVQD (reference sequence). The length of the CDR3 is 16 residues. Vbeta (60) and Jbeta (13) primers were used in the PCR. Assay: immunoSEQ multiplex PCR; the TCRdb copy retains only in-frame clones and omits some. The data contain under 100,000 clones, around 82% of them singletons. This chain links TRBV10-1 with TRBJ2-1, with a weak D call TRBD2 (6 bases). The source is a man aged 50 to 60 in good health and CMV-seronegative. Material: PBMCs. This CDR3 reads CASSEGTGTLKDEQFF. The CDR3 nucleotides are TGCGCCAGCAGTGAGGGAACCGGGACTCTGAAGGATGAGCAGTTCTTC.